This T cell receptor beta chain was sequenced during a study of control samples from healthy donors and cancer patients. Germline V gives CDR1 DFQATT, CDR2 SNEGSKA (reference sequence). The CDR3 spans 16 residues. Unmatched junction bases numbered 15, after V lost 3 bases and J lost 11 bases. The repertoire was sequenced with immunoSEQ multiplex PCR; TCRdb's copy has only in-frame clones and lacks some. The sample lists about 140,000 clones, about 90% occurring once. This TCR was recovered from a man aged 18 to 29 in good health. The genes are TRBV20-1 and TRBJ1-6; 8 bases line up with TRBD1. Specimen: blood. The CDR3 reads CSASPTGAGWEPPLHF. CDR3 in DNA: TGCAGTGCTAGTCCGACAGGGGCAGGCTGGGAGCCACCCCTCCACTTT.